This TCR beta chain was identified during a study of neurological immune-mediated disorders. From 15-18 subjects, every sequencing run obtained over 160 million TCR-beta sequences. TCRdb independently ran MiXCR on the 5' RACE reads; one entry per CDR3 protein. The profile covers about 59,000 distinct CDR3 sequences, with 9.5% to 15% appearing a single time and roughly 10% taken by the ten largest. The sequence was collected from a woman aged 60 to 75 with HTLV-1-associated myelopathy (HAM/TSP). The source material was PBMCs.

In DNA form, the CDR3 reads TGTGCCAGCAGTGCGGACAGGGGGGTCCCCTACGAGCAGTACTTC. It encodes CASSADRGVPYEQYF. This chain connects TRBV2 to TRBJ2-7; 10 bases map to TRBD1. Trimming cost V 4 bases and J 2 bases; bases outside gene matches: 5. Germline assignment: CDR1 SNHLY and CDR2 FYNNEI. This CDR3 is 15 amino acids long.